A single sample gave rise to the 20 T cell receptor beta chains below, sequenced in a study of control samples from healthy donors and cancer patients. Produced via immunoSEQ multiplex PCR; TCRdb's table is partial and in-frame only. Of 75,000 to 80,000 clones detected, under 90% appear once; the ten largest clones hold approximately 9.8%. Source material: PBMCs. These receptors were collected from a woman aged 50 to 60 with colorectal cancer.

The V call is TRBV12-3 or TRBV12-4, the J call TRBJ2-5, with D unresolved. This CDR3 is built from 13 residues. V was trimmed by 3 bases and J by 5 bases, leaving 10 bases between them. The CDR3 reads CASSLFVAETQYF. The CDR3 nucleotides are TGTGCCAGCAGTTTGTTTGTCGCGGAGACCCAGTACTTC.

The chain employs TRBV12-3 or TRBV12-4 and TRBJ1-2, with TRBD1 matching over 7 bases. The CDR3 loop spans 13 amino acids. The V segment lost 1 base and the J segment 6 bases; nucleotides outside the gene matches: 2. The CDR3, as DNA: TGTGCCAGCAGTTTAGAGACAGGGAATGGCTACACCTTC. Translated: CASSLETGNGYTF.

The chain carries TRBV5-1 and TRBJ1-1; 8 bases map to TRBD1. Germline V gene lookup returns CDR1 SGHRS and CDR2 YFSETQ. With 3 bases clipped from V and 1 base from J, the junction kept 2 bases outside the gene matches. The CDR3 length is 14 residues. The DNA for the CDR3 is TGCGCCAGCAGCTCCGGACAGGGGAACACTGAAGCTTTCTTT. Its protein is CASSSGQGNTEAFF.

The chain is built from TRBV11-3 and TRBJ2-1; TRBD2 matches at 8 bases. J lost 8 bases, V lost 5 bases, and 8 bases had no gene match. Germline CDR1 reads SGHNT; CDR2 reads YENEEA. This CDR3 has 14 amino acids. The DNA of the CDR3 is TGTGCCAGCAGCCCGGGGGGGCCGGGGGATGAGCAGTTCTTC. Translating gives CASSPGGPGDEQFF.

J is TRBJ1-1 and V is TRBV9; D gene uncertain. The V gene's germline CDR1 is SGDLS and CDR2 YYNGEE. V lost 7 bases, J lost 4 bases, and 11 bases lay in between. The CDR3 covers 12 residues. In DNA form, the CDR3 reads TGTGCCAGCTCGCGAGGAAGCACTGAAGCTTTCTTT. Translation gives CASSRGSTEAFF.

Notes on this clone: The identical CDR3 is also encoded by other nucleotide sequences in the sample. The V call is TRBV6-1, the J call TRBJ2-2; D gene uncertain. With 3 bases removed from V and 5 bases from J, the gap between germline ends came to 4 bases. The CDR3 runs 12 residues. Germline V gene data show CDR1 as MNHNS and CDR2 as SASEGT. CDR3 in DNA: TGTGCCAGCAGTGAGACGACCGGGGAGCTGTTTTTT. It codes for CASSETTGELFF.

The rearrangement links TRBV15 to TRBJ2-2; possible D gene TRBD1, 6 bases. Germline V gene sequence: CDR1 LNHNV, CDR2 YYDKDF (reference sequence). V lost 1 base and J lost 5, with 8 bases in between. This CDR3 is built from 14 residues. The CDR3 reads CATSRGTATGELFF. CDR3 in DNA: TGTGCCACCAGCAGAGGGACAGCTACCGGGGAGCTGTTTTTT.

V gene TRBV25-1 combines with J gene TRBJ1-1; D possibly corresponds to TRBD1 (6 bases). The V and J ends lost 10 bases and 5 bases respectively, with 17 bases between them. The germline gives CDR1 MGHDK, CDR2 SYGVNS. The length of the CDR3 is 13 residues. CDR3 coding DNA: TGTGCCACCGTGACAGGAATGGGGACTGAAGCTTTCTTT. It specifies CATVTGMGTEAFF.

This clone is a singleton in its sample. The chain employs TRBV7-6 and TRBJ1-6; D call uncertain. V was pared by 2 bases and J by 8 bases, with 13 bases between. The CDR3 consists of 15 residues. The germline V gene encodes CDR1 SGHVS and CDR2 FNYEAQ. Here the CDR3 DNA reads TGTGCCAGCAGCTTATCCTCAGGTTCAGATTCACCCCTCCACTTT. It yields the protein CASSLSSGSDSPLHF.

This clone occurred a few times. The identical CDR3 is also encoded by other nucleotide sequences in the sample. The chain joins TRBV11-3 to TRBJ2-5, with D possibly TRBD2 on 5 matching bases. Germline V gene sequence: CDR1 SGHNT, CDR2 YENEEA. The CDR3 consists of 13 residues. The V end lost 5 bases, the J end lost 4 bases, and 11 bases lay between the germline ends. CDR3 in amino acids: CASSLGERETQYF. CDR3 DNA sequence: TGTGCCAGCAGCCTCGGGGAGCGAGAGACCCAGTACTTC.

In DNA, the CDR3 is TGTGCCACCAAGGGACAGGGAAGCACAGATACGCAGTATTTT. It encodes CATKGQGSTDTQYF. This chain connects TRBV24-1 to TRBJ2-3; 9 bases fit TRBD1. V lost 8 bases, J lost 0 bases, and 2 bases stayed unmatched. CDR3 length: 14 amino acids. Looked up from germline, CDR1 is KGHDR and CDR2 is SFDVKD.

V is TRBV21-1 and J is TRBJ2-2; the D segment call TRBD2 is taken from the table without a DNA check. TRBV21-1 is tagged as a pseudogene. This CDR3 is 16 amino acids long. CDR3 bases: TGTGCCAGCAGCAAAGGTCAGCGGCCGAACACCGGGGAGCTGTTTTTT. It encodes CASSKGQRPNTGELFF.

The rearrangement links TRBV6-2 or TRBV6-3 to TRBJ1-1; D is uncertain. V was clipped by 10 bases and J by 2 bases, with 23 bases between them. CDR1 and CDR2 from the germline V gene are MNHEY and SVGEGT. This CDR3 has 16 amino acids. The CDR3 region has the DNA TGTGCCACCAGCTCGGAGGTGTGGGTAAGAAACACTGAAGCTTTCTTT. Translated: CATSSEVWVRNTEAFF.

The chain employs TRBV18 and TRBJ1-1; D unclear. V was trimmed by 4 bases and J by 5 bases, leaving 14 bases between them. The CDR3 length is 14 residues. CDR1 KGHSH and CDR2 LQKENI come from the germline V gene. DNA for the CDR3: TGTGCCAGCTCACTCTCGACGGGAGGGACTGAAGCTTTCTTT. Protein product: CASSLSTGGTEAFF.

The chain carries TRBV9 and TRBJ2-4; D is unclear. From germline, CDR1 is SGDLS and CDR2 YYNGEE. CDR3 length: 14 residues. The V and J ends lost 3 bases and 6 bases respectively, with 13 bases between them. CDR3 residues: CASSADRSGNIQYF. Written as DNA, the CDR3 is TGTGCCAGCAGCGCCGACCGGTCGGGAAACATTCAGTACTTC.

Worth noting for this clone: Mismatch with germline at one junction end may stem from a read error. V and J are TRBV10-3 and TRBJ1-2; D gene unclear. Germline CDR1 and CDR2: ENHRY and SYGVKD. The CDR3 covers 14 residues. CDR3 protein: CAISEGDSKYGYTF. The CDR3 DNA reads TGTGCCATCAGTGAGGGGGATTCTAAGTATGGCTACACCTTC.

The V and J genes are TRBV28 and TRBJ1-1; 10 bases are a match to TRBD1. V was pared by 4 bases and J by 7 bases, with 6 bases of the junction left unmatched. The CDR3 length is 14 residues. Germline V gives CDR1 MDHEN, CDR2 SYDVKM. In nucleotides, the CDR3 is TGTGCCAGCAGTTCGGGACAGGGGATCGATGAAGCTTTCTTT. Translation gives CASSSGQGIDEAFF.

The CDR3, as DNA: TGTGCCACCAGTGATTCGGGACTAGCGGGTAACAATGAGCAGTTCTTC. It specifies CATSDSGLAGNNEQFF. The J gene is TRBJ2-1, the V gene TRBV24-1; 12 bases fit TRBD2. Germline lookup yields CDR1 KGHDR and CDR2 SFDVKD. V was clipped by 2 bases and J by 5 bases; unmatched bases: 3. The CDR3 runs 16 residues.

The CDR3 bases are TGTGCCAGCAGTTGCCCAGACTGCTGGGGCTACACCTTC. This encodes CASSCPDCWGYTF. The V call is TRBV6-5, the J call TRBJ1-2; D remains unclear. The V and J ends lost 4 bases and 8 bases respectively, with 14 bases between them. Germline CDR1 is MNHEY and CDR2 is SVGAGI. The CDR3 runs 13 residues.

The gene calls are TRBV7-3 and TRBJ2-3; TRBD2 matches 13 bases. The CDR3 sequence is 18 residues long. Germline CDR1 SGHTA, CDR2 FQGTGA. The V segment lost 5 bases and the J segment 0 bases; nucleotides outside the gene matches: 8. CDR3 region: CASSRGTSGARSTDTQYF. As DNA, the CDR3 is TGTGCCAGCAGCCGAGGGACTAGCGGGGCCAGAAGCACAGATACGCAGTATTTT.